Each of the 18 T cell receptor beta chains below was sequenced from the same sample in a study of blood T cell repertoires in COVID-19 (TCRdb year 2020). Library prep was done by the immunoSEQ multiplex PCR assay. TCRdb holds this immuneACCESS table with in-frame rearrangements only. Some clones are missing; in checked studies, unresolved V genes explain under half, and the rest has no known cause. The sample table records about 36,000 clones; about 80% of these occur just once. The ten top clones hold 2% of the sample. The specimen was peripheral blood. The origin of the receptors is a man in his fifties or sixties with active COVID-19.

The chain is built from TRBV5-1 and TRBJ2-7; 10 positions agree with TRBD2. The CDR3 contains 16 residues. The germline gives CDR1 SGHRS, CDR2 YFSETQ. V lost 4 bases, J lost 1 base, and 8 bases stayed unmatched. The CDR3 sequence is CASSLRSGRESYEQYF. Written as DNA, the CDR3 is TGCGCCAGCAGCCTTCGGAGCGGGAGGGAATCCTACGAGCAGTACTTC.

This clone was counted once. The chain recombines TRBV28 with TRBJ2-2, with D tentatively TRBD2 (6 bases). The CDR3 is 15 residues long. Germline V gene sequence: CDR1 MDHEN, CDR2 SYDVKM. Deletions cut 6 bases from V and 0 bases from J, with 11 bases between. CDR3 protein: CASSRRLANTGELFF. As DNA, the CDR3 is TGTGCCAGCAGCCGCAGACTAGCGAACACCGGGGAGCTGTTTTTT.

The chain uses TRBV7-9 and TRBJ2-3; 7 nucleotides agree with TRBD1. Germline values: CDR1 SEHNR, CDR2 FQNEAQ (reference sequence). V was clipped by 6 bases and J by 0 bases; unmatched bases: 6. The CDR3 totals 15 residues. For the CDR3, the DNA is TGTGCCAGCAGTAAGACAGGGTGGAGCACAGATACGCAGTATTTT. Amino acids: CASSKTGWSTDTQYF.

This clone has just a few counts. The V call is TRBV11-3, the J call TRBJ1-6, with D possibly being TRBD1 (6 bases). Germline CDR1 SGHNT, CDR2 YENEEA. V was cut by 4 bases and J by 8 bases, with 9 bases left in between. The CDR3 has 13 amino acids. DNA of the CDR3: TGTGCCAGCAGCTCAGGGGCGTATTCACCCCTCCACTTT. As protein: CASSSGAYSPLHF.

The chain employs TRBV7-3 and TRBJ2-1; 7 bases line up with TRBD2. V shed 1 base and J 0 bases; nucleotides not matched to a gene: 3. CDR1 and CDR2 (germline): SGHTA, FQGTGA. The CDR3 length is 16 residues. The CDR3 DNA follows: TGTGCCAGCAGCTTAAATAGCGGGCACTCCTACAATGAGCAGTTCTTC. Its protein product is CASSLNSGHSYNEQFF. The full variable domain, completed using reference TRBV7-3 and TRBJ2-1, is GAGVSQTPSNKVTEKGKYVELRCDPISGHTALYWYRQSLGQGPEFLIYFQGTGAADDSGLPNDRFFAVRPEGSVSTLKIQRTERGDSAVYLCASSLNSGHSYNEQFFGPGTRLTVL.

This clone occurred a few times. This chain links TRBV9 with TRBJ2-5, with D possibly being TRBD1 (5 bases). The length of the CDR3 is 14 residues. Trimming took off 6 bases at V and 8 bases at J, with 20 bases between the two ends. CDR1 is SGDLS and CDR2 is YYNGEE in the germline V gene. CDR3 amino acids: CASNPGQSERTQYF. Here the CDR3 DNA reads TGTGCCAGCAATCCAGGGCAATCAGAGAGAACCCAGTACTTC.

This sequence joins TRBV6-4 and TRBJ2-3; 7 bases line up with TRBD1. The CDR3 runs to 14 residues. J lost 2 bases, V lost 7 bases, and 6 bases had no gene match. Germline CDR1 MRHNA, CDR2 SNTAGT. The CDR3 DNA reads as TGTGCCAGCAATACAGGGGATCCCACAGATACGCAGTATTTT. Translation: CASNTGDPTDTQYF.

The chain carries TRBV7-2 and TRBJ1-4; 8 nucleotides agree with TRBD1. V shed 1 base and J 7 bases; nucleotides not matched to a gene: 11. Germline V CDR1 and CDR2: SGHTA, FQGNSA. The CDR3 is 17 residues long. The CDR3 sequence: CASSLGPGGGESEKLFF. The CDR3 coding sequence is TGTGCCAGCAGCTTAGGGCCAGGGGGCGGTGAAAGTGAAAAACTGTTTTTT.

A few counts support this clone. The CDR3, as DNA: TGTGCCAGCAGCCAACGGACATCACCCCTCCACTTT. Protein product: CASSQRTSPLHF. The gene calls are TRBV14 and TRBJ1-6; possibly TRBD1 for D (5 bases). The V end lost 2 bases, the J end lost 10 bases, and 6 bases lay between the germline ends. Per germline, CDR1 SGHDN and CDR2 FVKESK. The CDR3 is 12 amino acids.

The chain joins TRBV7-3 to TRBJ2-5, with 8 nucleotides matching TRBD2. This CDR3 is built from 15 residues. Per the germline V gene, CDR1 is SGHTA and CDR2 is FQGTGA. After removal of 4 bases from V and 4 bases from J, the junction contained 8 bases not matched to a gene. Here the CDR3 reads CASSYMSGSSETQYF. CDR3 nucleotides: TGTGCCAGCAGCTATATGAGCGGGAGCTCAGAGACCCAGTACTTC.

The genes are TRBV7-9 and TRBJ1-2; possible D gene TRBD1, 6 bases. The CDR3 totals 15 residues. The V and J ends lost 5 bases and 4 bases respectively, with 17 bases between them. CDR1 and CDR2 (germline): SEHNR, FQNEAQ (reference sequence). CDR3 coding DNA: TGTGCCAGCAGCCCCCACCCAGGGGATTCCTATGGCTACACCTTC. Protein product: CASSPHPGDSYGYTF.

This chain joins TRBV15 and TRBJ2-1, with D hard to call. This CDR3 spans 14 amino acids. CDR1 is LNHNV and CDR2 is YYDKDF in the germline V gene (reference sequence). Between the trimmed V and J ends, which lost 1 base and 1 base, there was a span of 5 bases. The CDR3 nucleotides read TGTGCCACCAGCAGAGTATTATCCTACAATGAGCAGTTCTTC. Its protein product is CATSRVLSYNEQFF.

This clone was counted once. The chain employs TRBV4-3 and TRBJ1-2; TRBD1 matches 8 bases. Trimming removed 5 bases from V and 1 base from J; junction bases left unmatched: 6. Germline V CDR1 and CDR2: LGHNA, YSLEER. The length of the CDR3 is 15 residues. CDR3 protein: CASSSGTGLNYGYTF. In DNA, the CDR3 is TGCGCCAGCAGCTCCGGGACAGGCCTTAACTATGGCTACACCTTC.

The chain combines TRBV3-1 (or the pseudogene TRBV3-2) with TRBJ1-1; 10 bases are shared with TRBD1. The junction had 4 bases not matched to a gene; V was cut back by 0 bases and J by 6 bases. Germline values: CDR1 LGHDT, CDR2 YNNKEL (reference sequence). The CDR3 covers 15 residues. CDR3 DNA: TGTGCCAGCAGCCAAGATTTTGGACAGGGGGCTGAAGCTTTCTTT. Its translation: CASSQDFGQGAEAFF.

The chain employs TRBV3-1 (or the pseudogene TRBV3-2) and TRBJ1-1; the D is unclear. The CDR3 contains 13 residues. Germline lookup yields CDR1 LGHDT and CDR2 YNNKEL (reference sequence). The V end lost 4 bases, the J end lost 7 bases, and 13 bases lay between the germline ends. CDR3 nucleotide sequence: TGTGCCAGCAGCCCCCGACAAGCCAGTGAAGCTTTCTTT. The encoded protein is CASSPRQASEAFF.

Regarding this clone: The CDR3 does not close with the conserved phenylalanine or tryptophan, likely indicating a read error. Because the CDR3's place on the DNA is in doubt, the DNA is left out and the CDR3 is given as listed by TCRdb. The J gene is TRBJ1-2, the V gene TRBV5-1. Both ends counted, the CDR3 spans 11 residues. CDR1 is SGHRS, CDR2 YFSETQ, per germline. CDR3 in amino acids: CASSWAGTAGD.

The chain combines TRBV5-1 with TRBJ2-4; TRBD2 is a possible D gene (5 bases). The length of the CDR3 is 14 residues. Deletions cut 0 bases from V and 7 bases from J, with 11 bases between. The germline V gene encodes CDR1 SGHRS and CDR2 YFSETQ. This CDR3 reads CASSLDSSQNIQYF. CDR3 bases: TGCGCCAGCAGCTTGGATTCTAGCCAGAACATTCAGTACTTC.

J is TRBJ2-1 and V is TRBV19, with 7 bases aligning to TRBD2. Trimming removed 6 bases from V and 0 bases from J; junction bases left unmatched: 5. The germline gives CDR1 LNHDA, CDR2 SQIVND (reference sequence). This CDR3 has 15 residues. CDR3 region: CASRTSRSSYNEQFF. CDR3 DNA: TGTGCCAGTAGGACTAGCCGCTCCTCCTACAATGAGCAGTTCTTC.